Described below is a single T cell receptor (beta chain) sequence and its context. Germline and junction disagree at one end, which may indicate a read error. Measured with immunoSEQ multiplex PCR; TCRdb has only the in-frame clones, and not every one. The table lists 220,000 or so clones, around 86% of them singletons. This sample was included in a study of cytomegalovirus exposure and HLA in healthy donors. Germline V gives CDR1 MGHRA, CDR2 YSYEKL. This CDR3 comprises 15 residues. The donors were in the approximately 130-subject validation cohort; that cohort was separate from the approximately 670-subject first cohort.

The source is a woman under 30 in good health and CMV-seropositive. This rearrangement joins TRBV4-1 to TRBJ2-7; 7 positions match TRBD2. The specimen sequenced was PBMCs. The CDR3 loop is CASSQYAGDRLADSF. The CDR3, as DNA: TGCGCCAGCAGCCAGTACGCGGGGGATCGGCTAGCGGATTCTTTC.